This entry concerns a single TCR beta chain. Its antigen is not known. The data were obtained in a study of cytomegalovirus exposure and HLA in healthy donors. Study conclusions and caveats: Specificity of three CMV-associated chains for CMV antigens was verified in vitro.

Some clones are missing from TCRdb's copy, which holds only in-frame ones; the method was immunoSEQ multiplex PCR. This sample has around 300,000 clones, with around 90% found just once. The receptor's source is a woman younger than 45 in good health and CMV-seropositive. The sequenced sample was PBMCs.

The CDR3 sequence: CASSLRTSGAPSTDTQYF. CDR3 nucleotides: TGTGCCAGCAGTTTAAGGACTAGCGGGGCACCTAGCACAGATACGCAGTATTTT. This chain connects TRBV27 to TRBJ2-3; 12 bases line up with TRBD2. The V gene end was trimmed by 2 bases and the J gene end by 0 bases; junction bases not matched to a gene: 6. The germline gives CDR1 MNHEY, CDR2 SMNVEV (reference sequence). This CDR3 comprises 18 residues.